A single sample is the source of the 4 T cell receptor beta chains below, sequenced in a study of response to subunit inactivated influenza vaccine. TCRdb fed the RT-PCR reads into MiXCR, producing one record per CDR3 protein. The sample carries just under 550,000 distinct CDR3 sequences, roughly a quarter recorded once. The same data also went into a second study, on T cells expressing NK-cell markers. That paper adds: Beta-chain TCR cDNA was generated via 5'RACE template switching with UMIs.

The specimen was CD4+ T cells sorted from PBMCs, collected 12 days after vaccination. The origin of the receptors is a man in his fifties or sixties who received an inactivated influenza vaccine.

This clonotype has a handful of counts. The chain uses TRBV9 and TRBJ2-5; 11 bases map to TRBD2. The CDR3 totals 16 residues. The V segment lost 0 bases and the J segment 3 bases; nucleotides outside the gene matches: 4. CDR1 SGDLS and CDR2 YYNGEE come from the germline V gene. The CDR3 here is CASSVGVGLAEETQYF. CDR3 sequence (DNA): TGTGCCAGCAGCGTAGGGGTGGGACTAGCGGAAGAGACCCAGTACTTC. Filled out from reference TRBV9 and TRBJ2-5, the complete variable domain reads DSGVTQTPKHLITATGQRVTLRCSPRSGDLSVYWYQQSLDQGLQFLIQYYNGEERAKGNILERFSAQQFPDLHSELNLSSLELGDSALYFCASSVGVGLAEETQYFGPGTRLLVL.

This clonotype has just a few counts. V and J are TRBV7-8 and TRBJ2-3; a possible D gene is TRBD2 (5 bases). Trimming cost V 3 bases and J 6 bases, with 10 bases left between them. This CDR3 is built from 13 residues. Germline V gene data show CDR1 as SGHVS and CDR2 as FQNEAQ. The chain's CDR3 is CASSFGRGDTQYF. CDR3 DNA: TGTGCCAGCAGCTTTGGGCGCGGGGATACGCAGTATTTT.

The gene calls are TRBV5-4 and TRBJ1-2, with a possible D match to TRBD1 (5 bases). V was trimmed by 3 bases and J by 5 bases, leaving 20 bases between them. Looked up from germline, CDR1 is SGHNT and CDR2 is YYREEE (reference sequence). The CDR3 loop spans 16 amino acids. CDR3 amino acids: CASSSGGGGRRYGYTF. The CDR3 region has the DNA TGTGCCAGCAGCTCCGGGGGAGGCGGACGTCGGTATGGCTACACCTTC. The complete variable domain, with remaining parts taken from reference TRBV5-4 and TRBJ1-2, reads ETGVTQSPTHLIKTRGQQVTLRCSSQSGHNTVSWYQQALGQGPQFIFQYYREEENGRGNFPPRFSGLQFPNYSSELNVNALELDDSALYLCASSSGGGGRRYGYTFGSGTRLTVV.

The chain links TRBV12-3 or TRBV12-4 to TRBJ2-7; TRBD1 matches 7 bases. J was trimmed by 3 bases and V by 4 bases; bases with no gene match: 6. The CDR3 totals 14 residues. The CDR3 region is CASSSEGQYYEQYF. The CDR3 DNA reads TGTGCCAGCAGTTCCGAGGGACAGTACTACGAGCAGTACTTC.